This T cell receptor (beta chain) was captured in a study of T cell changes during pregnancy in multiple sclerosis. The method was immunoSEQ multiplex PCR; TCRdb's version includes in-frame clones alone and lacks a portion of them. The sample lists about 63,000 clones; approximately 94% were seen once. CDR1 is SGDLS, CDR2 YYNGEE, per germline. V was pared by 4 bases and J by 9 bases, with 6 bases of the junction left unmatched. The CDR3 runs to 13 residues. Material: CD8+ T cells from peripheral blood mononuclear cells, obtained in the second trimester of pregnancy. The chain uses TRBV9 and TRBJ2-1; 8 bases fit TRBD1. The TCR comes from a female donor with multiple sclerosis, enrolled in a pregnancy study. The CDR3 nucleotides are TGTGCCAGCAGCCCTCGGACAGGGAGTGAGCAGTTCTTC. Its protein product is CASSPRTGSEQFF.